Listed below are T cell receptor beta chains from one sample, sequenced in a study of shared clonotypes between healthy human individuals. Libraries were prepared by immunoSEQ multiplex PCR; TCRdb keeps only in-frame clonotypes and omits some of them. The sample consists of 2 million to 2.5 million clones, nearly 97% of them appearing once. The sequenced sample was naive CD4+ T cells sorted from blood. The receptors derive from a man aged 18 to 30 in good health. Each CDR3 is given with its conserved first and last residue. A D gene is named only where the DNA matches it firmly. Size is stated for part of the rows, as once, few or many counts, or as a class when the clone is expanded.

d_gene: TRBD2; v_gene: TRBV9; j_gene: TRBJ2-7; abundance: -; CDR3nt: TGTGCCAGCAGCGTAGAAAGTAGCGGGGGCCGAAACTACGAGCAGTACTTC; CDR3aa: CASSVESSGGRNYEQYF
d_gene: -; v_gene: TRBV18; j_gene: TRBJ2-3; abundance: -; CDR3nt: TGTGCCAGCTCACCCCGAGGAGGCACAGATACGCAGTATTTT; CDR3aa: CASSPRGGTDTQYF
d_gene: TRBD2; v_gene: TRBV10-2; j_gene: TRBJ2-3; abundance: -; CDR3nt: TGCGCCACCGGACTAGCGGGGGTAGATACGCAGTATTTT; CDR3aa: CATGLAGVDTQYF
d_gene: TRBD1; v_gene: TRBV25-1; j_gene: TRBJ2-2; abundance: -; CDR3nt: TGTGCCAGCAGTCCCCCCAGGGGGCCGACCGGGGAGCTGTTTTTT; CDR3aa: CASSPPRGPTGELFF
d_gene: -; v_gene: TRBV18; j_gene: TRBJ2-1; abundance: -; CDR3nt: TGTGCCAGCTCACGACAGGACCCCATCTACAATGAGCAGTTCTTC; CDR3aa: CASSRQDPIYNEQFF
d_gene: -; v_gene: TRBV28; j_gene: TRBJ1-2; abundance: -; CDR3nt: TGTGCCAGCAGTTTAACAGAGTTCTATGGCTACACCTTC; CDR3aa: CASSLTEFYGYTF
d_gene: -; v_gene: TRBV6-6; j_gene: TRBJ1-1; abundance: -; CDR3nt: TGTGCCAGCAGTGCAAACAGGGTGAACACTGAAGCTTTCTTT; CDR3aa: CASSANRVNTEAFF
d_gene: -; v_gene: TRBV2; j_gene: TRBJ2-6; abundance: -; CDR3nt: TGTGCCAGCAGTGAATGGGGGGCTGGGGCCAACGTCCTGACTTTC; CDR3aa: CASSEWGAGANVLTF
d_gene: -; v_gene: TRBV5-1; j_gene: TRBJ2-7; abundance: -; CDR3nt: TGCGCCAGCAGCTTGGAACGGGGGATCTCCTACGAGCAGTACTTC; CDR3aa: CASSLERGISYEQYF
d_gene: -; v_gene: TRBV7-2; j_gene: TRBJ1-5; abundance: -; CDR3nt: TGTGCCAGCAGCTCCGCAAGTCGTCAGCCCCAGCATTTT; CDR3aa: CASSSASRQPQHF
d_gene: TRBD1; v_gene: TRBV28; j_gene: TRBJ2-6; abundance: once; CDR3nt: TGTGCCAGCAGACCAGGGGGCTCTGGGGCCAACGTCCTGACTTTC; CDR3aa: CASRPGGSGANVLTF
d_gene: -; v_gene: TRBV2; j_gene: TRBJ2-7; abundance: once; CDR3nt: TGTGCCAGCAGTGTTATGAGGGGGGTGTACGAGCAGTACTTC; CDR3aa: CASSVMRGVYEQYF
d_gene: -; v_gene: TRBV5-1; j_gene: TRBJ2-3; abundance: once; CDR3nt: TGCGCCAGCAGCGTGCCCTCTCAAGCGGATACGCAGTATTTT; CDR3aa: CASSVPSQADTQYF
d_gene: -; v_gene: TRBV28; j_gene: TRBJ1-4; abundance: -; CDR3nt: TGTGCCAGCAGGACGGACGGCAGGAGTAATGAAAAACTGTTTTTT; CDR3aa: CASRTDGRSNEKLFF
d_gene: -; v_gene: TRBV5-1; j_gene: TRBJ2-1; abundance: -; CDR3nt: TGCGCCAGCAGCTTGGTTGGCCAAAGCTCCTACAATGAGCAGTTCTTC; CDR3aa: CASSLVGQSSYNEQFF
d_gene: -; v_gene: TRBV4-1; j_gene: TRBJ1-1; abundance: -; CDR3nt: TGCGCCAGCAGCCAGGGCTTCGGACAGAGGAACACTGAAGCTTTCTTT; CDR3aa: CASSQGFGQRNTEAFF
d_gene: -; v_gene: TRBV25-1; j_gene: TRBJ2-5; abundance: many; CDR3nt: TGTGCCAGCAGTGACCACGTTGTGGAGACCCAGTACTTC; CDR3aa: CASSDHVVETQYF
d_gene: -; v_gene: TRBV4-3; j_gene: TRBJ2-5; abundance: -; CDR3nt: TGCGCCAGCAGCCAAGATTTAAGTAACAGAGAGACCCAGTACTTC; CDR3aa: CASSQDLSNRETQYF
d_gene: -; v_gene: TRBV6-5; j_gene: TRBJ1-5; abundance: -; CDR3nt: TGTGCCAGCAGTTACTCAGAGGGGGTTCAGCCCCAGCATTTT; CDR3aa: CASSYSEGVQPQHF
d_gene: TRBD1; v_gene: TRBV4-1; j_gene: TRBJ1-2; abundance: once; CDR3nt: TGCGCCAGCAGCCCTGGAGGGGGCCTGATATATGGCTACACCTTC; CDR3aa: CASSPGGGLIYGYTF
d_gene: -; v_gene: TRBV28; j_gene: TRBJ2-7; abundance: once; CDR3nt: TGTGCCAGCAGTCCCCAAGGGGACTGGCCCTACGAGCAGTACTTC; CDR3aa: CASSPQGDWPYEQYF
d_gene: -; v_gene: TRBV6-5; j_gene: TRBJ2-1; abundance: -; CDR3nt: TGTGCCAGCAGCCTCGGAAATGAGCAGTTCTTC; CDR3aa: CASSLGNEQFF
d_gene: -; v_gene: TRBV11-1; j_gene: TRBJ1-6; abundance: -; CDR3nt: TGTGCCAGCAGCCCTACTGAGTATTCACCCCTCCACTTT; CDR3aa: CASSPTEYSPLHF
d_gene: -; v_gene: TRBV5-6; j_gene: TRBJ1-2; abundance: -; CDR3nt: TGTGCCAGCAGCTTGGGCTGGAGCTATGGCTACACCTTC; CDR3aa: CASSLGWSYGYTF
d_gene: TRBD1; v_gene: TRBV5-1; j_gene: TRBJ2-3; abundance: -; CDR3nt: TGCGCCAGCAGCCTAGGGACAGGCACAGATACGCAGTATTTT; CDR3aa: CASSLGTGTDTQYF
d_gene: -; v_gene: TRBV21-1; j_gene: TRBJ1-3; abundance: -; CDR3nt: TGTGCCAGCAGCAAAGGATCCGGCAGAACCAGCTCTGGAAACACCATATATTTT; CDR3aa: CASSKGSGRTSSGNTIYF
d_gene: -; v_gene: TRBV6-1; j_gene: TRBJ1-4; abundance: -; CDR3nt: TGTGCCAGCAGTGAAACACCGTCTCGGCCAACTAATGAAAAACTGTTTTTT; CDR3aa: CASSETPSRPTNEKLFF
d_gene: TRBD1; v_gene: TRBV6-6; j_gene: TRBJ1-6; abundance: -; CDR3nt: TGTGCCAGCAGTTACACTCCCAACACAGGGGTCTCACCCCTCCACTTT; CDR3aa: CASSYTPNTGVSPLHF
d_gene: -; v_gene: TRBV2; j_gene: TRBJ2-2; abundance: -; CDR3nt: TGTGCCAGCTCCGACGGGGGAGTCGGGGAGCTGTTTTTT; CDR3aa: CASSDGGVGELFF
d_gene: -; v_gene: TRBV19; j_gene: TRBJ1-1; abundance: -; CDR3nt: TGTGCCAGTGAAAGAGGGCGAGACCCTAACACTGAAGCTTTCTTT; CDR3aa: CASERGRDPNTEAFF
d_gene: TRBD1; v_gene: TRBV11-2; j_gene: TRBJ2-7; abundance: -; CDR3nt: TGTGCCAGCAGCCCAACAGGGGACGAGCAGTACTTC; CDR3aa: CASSPTGDEQYF
d_gene: TRBD2; v_gene: TRBV9; j_gene: TRBJ2-2; abundance: -; CDR3nt: TGTGCCAGCAGCGTTTCTAGCGGGGGACCCACCGGGGAGCTGTTTTTT; CDR3aa: CASSVSSGGPTGELFF
d_gene: -; v_gene: TRBV6-4; j_gene: TRBJ1-1; abundance: -; CDR3nt: TGTGCCAGCAAGGTCCCGACAGTAGGAGCTTTCTTT; CDR3aa: CASKVPTVGAFF
d_gene: -; v_gene: TRBV7-3; j_gene: TRBJ1-1; abundance: -; CDR3nt: TGTGCCAGCAGCCTCGGGTCAGGGATGAACACTGAAGCTTTCTTT; CDR3aa: CASSLGSGMNTEAFF
d_gene: -; v_gene: TRBV6-6; j_gene: TRBJ2-7; abundance: -; CDR3nt: TGTGCCAGCAGTTACTCGAACAGTGTGAAGTACTTC; CDR3aa: CASSYSNSVKYF
d_gene: -; v_gene: TRBV10-3; j_gene: TRBJ1-1; abundance: -; CDR3nt: TGTGCCATCAGGGGGGGTCCGAACACTGAAGCTTTCTTT; CDR3aa: CAIRGGPNTEAFF
d_gene: -; v_gene: TRBV6-5; j_gene: TRBJ1-1; abundance: -; CDR3nt: TGTGCCAGCAGTTTTGGCGCTGAAGCTTTCTTT; CDR3aa: CASSFGAEAFF